One sample yielded the 5 T cell receptor beta chains listed below, sequenced in a study of blood T cell repertoires in COVID-19. Libraries were prepared by immunoSEQ multiplex PCR; TCRdb keeps only in-frame clonotypes and omits some of them. The sample contains nearly 90,000 clones, over 70% of which appear only once. The sequenced material came from peripheral blood. The receptors shown here come from an elderly man with acute or convalescent COVID-19.

The chain has TRBV29-1 and TRBJ1-5; D remains unclear. The germline V gene encodes CDR1 SQVTM and CDR2 ANQGSEA. V lost 4 bases to trimming and J lost 4 bases, with 11 bases between them. The CDR3 loop spans 13 amino acids. The CDR3 DNA follows: TGCAGCGTTGGGGCGGCGGGGAATCAGCCCCAGCATTTT. Translating it yields CSVGAAGNQPQHF.

The V gene is TRBV6-6, the J gene TRBJ1-2; 7 bases line up with TRBD1. Unmatched junction bases numbered 7, after V lost 7 bases and J lost 8 bases. The germline V gene has CDR1 MNHNY and CDR2 SVGAGI (reference sequence). The CDR3 contains 12 residues. CDR3 sequence (DNA): TGTGCCAGCACTGCCCAGGGGGACGGCTACACCTTC. It encodes CASTAQGDGYTF.

J is TRBJ1-1 and V is TRBV11-2, with D possibly TRBD1 on 6 matching bases. The ends were cut back, 5 bases at V and 0 bases at J, with 13 bases in the middle. In germline, CDR1 is SGHAT, CDR2 FQNNGV. The CDR3 loop spans 15 amino acids. CDR3 nucleotide sequence: TGTGCCAGCAGCACGCAGGGGCCCATGAACACTGAAGCTTTCTTT. Amino acids: CASSTQGPMNTEAFF.

The rearrangement uses TRBV27 and TRBJ1-6, with TRBD1 as a possible D gene (6 bases). V lost 6 bases and J 7 bases, leaving 13 bases between the germline ends. CDR1 MNHEY and CDR2 SMNVEV come from the germline V gene (reference sequence). This CDR3 has 14 amino acids. The DNA for the CDR3 is TGTGCCAGCAGCCCAGGAACAGGGAATTCACCCCTCCACTTT. Translated, it gives CASSPGTGNSPLHF.

The rearrangement uses TRBV28 and TRBJ1-2; 7 positions match TRBD1. The CDR3 consists of 12 residues. J lost 3 bases, V lost 9 bases, and 4 bases had no gene match. Germline V CDR1 and CDR2: MDHEN, SYDVKM. CDR3 DNA sequence: TGTGCCAGTAGGACAGGAGACTATGGCTACACCTTC. Its translation is CASRTGDYGYTF.